This TCR beta chain was recorded in a study of blood T cell repertoires in COVID-19 (dated by TCRdb to 2019 to 2021). Regarding the study in general: Collaborator samples came from the United States, Italy and Spain and covered acute and convalescent phases of COVID-19. The samples were drawn from the first 160 participants of the ongoing ImmuneRACE study and from roughly 1,300 subjects provided by 6 global collaborators. Subjects who had been exposed to COVID-19, were actively infected with it, or had recovered from it provided the deeply sampled blood TCRbeta repertoires that made up the dataset. A de-identified subject ID, COVID-19 status, age in years and sex were almost always included in the sample metadata. The material from the prospective study consisted of cDNA or gDNA derived from T cells, B-cell-depleted T cells, or PBMCs. HLA class I and class II types, where available, came from metadata supplied by the sample provider rather than from assay-based typing. The repertoires were released in a freely available public database intended as a resource for research on the immune response to SARS-CoV-2.

The V end loses 0 bases and the J end loses 4 bases, and a stretch of 7 bases separates them. CDR1 is given as GTSNPN and CDR2 as SVGIG, both from the germline V gene (reference sequence). Counted from cysteine to phenylalanine, this CDR3 has 12 amino acids. Only CDR3 DNA remains: 36 bases, in frame from the first base. The immunoSEQ Assay, a bias-controlled multiplex PCR, was used to amplify TCRbeta CDR3 regions from genomic DNA. The study's own analysis went as follows. Within the assay, amplification of reference gene primers was used to estimate how many nucleated cells each sample contained. To quantify the absolute abundance of each unique TCRbeta CDR3 rearrangement, sequence reads were collapsed and filtered. Productive Simpson clonality was computed per sample as the square root of Simpson's diversity index over productive rearrangements. The source is immuneACCESS, and TCRdb retained only in-frame sequences with V and J called. Part of the clones is not carried over; for the studies checked, unresolved V genes explain less than half of this, and the remainder is unexplained. The DNA gave D and trimming, while V, J and clone size come from that table. Within this sample are hundreds of thousands of clones, with approximately 90% of them counted one time only. The ten largest clones represent roughly 0.78% of the sample.

One collaborating source in Seattle enrolled patients while the patients were actively infected and followed the patients over time throughout the course of disease. Collaborating institutions collected whole blood in K2EDTA tubes following their own protocols. For TCRbeta analysis, collaborators shipped samples in one of three forms: frozen whole blood, isolated PBMCs, or DNA extracted from either of those sample types. Concerning this clone itself: Its antigen target is currently unknown. No clone much larger than this one lies a single base away; base qualities are absent. Distinct nucleotide sequences in the sample also encode this CDR3.

The research as a whole found: How much clinical and demographic metadata was included differed by source and by participant, and the metadata was provided uncurated.

Specimen: peripheral blood. The receptor chain draws on TRBV30 and TRBJ2-7, with a tentative D gene TRBD2 over 5 matching bases. The receptor was derived from a man between 18 and 29 years old with COVID-19, enrolled during active disease. The DNA sequence is TGTGCCTGGAGTGTACGAGGGTACGAGCAGTACTTC. The encoded protein is CAWSVRGYEQYF.